The 5 T cell receptor beta chains below were found in one sample sequenced in a study of beta chain features in type 1 diabetes. cDNA synthesis used the whole RNA isolate, giving expressed TCRB sequences. TCRdb's copy holds only in-frame clones and misses some; the assay was immunoSEQ multiplex PCR. The sample carries 400,000 to 450,000 clones, 14% recorded once. Specimen: naive CD4+ T cells from blood. All receptors come from a man aged 25-45 years in good health.

In this sample, this clone turned up a few times. This rearrangement joins TRBV5-4 to TRBJ2-3; possibly TRBD1 for D (5 bases). V was cut by 2 bases and J by 7 bases, with 8 bases left in between. The CDR3 consists of 12 residues. Germline V gives CDR1 SGHNT, CDR2 YYREEE (reference sequence). CDR3 in DNA: TGTGCCAGCAGCTTCAGGGCGTATACGCAGTATTTT. Encoded protein: CASSFRAYTQYF.

This clone was detected only a few times. V gene TRBV7-9 combines with J gene TRBJ1-2, with 7 bases identical to TRBD1. Germline loops: CDR1 SEHNR, CDR2 FQNEAQ (reference sequence). This CDR3 spans 14 amino acids. V trimming: 1 base; J trimming: 4 bases; junction bases outside the gene matches: 3. Here the CDR3 DNA reads TGTGCCAGCAGCTTAGGGGACAGAACCTATGGCTACACCTTC. Its protein product is CASSLGDRTYGYTF.

The CDR3: CASSLGRAETQYF. CDR3 DNA sequence: TGTGCCAGCAGCTTAGGCAGGGCAGAGACCCAGTACTTC. This chain connects TRBV7-8 to TRBJ2-5; the D gene is possibly TRBD1 (5 bases). The CDR3 has 13 residues. Germline V gene data show CDR1 as SGHVS and CDR2 as FQNEAQ. V lost 1 base and J lost 4, with 7 bases in between.

This chain uses TRBV2 with TRBJ2-5; a weak D match, TRBD1 (6 bases). V was trimmed by 6 bases and J by 4 bases, leaving 12 bases between them. Germline-derived CDR1 and CDR2 are SNHLY and FYNNEI. This CDR3 is built from 13 residues. The CDR3 protein is CASRKTGPETQYF. For the CDR3, the DNA is TGTGCCAGCAGGAAGACAGGCCCAGAGACCCAGTACTTC.

This clone was seen a few times. The chain combines TRBV19 with TRBJ2-7, with 8 bases aligning to TRBD1. The length of the CDR3 is 14 residues. The germline V gene has CDR1 LNHDA and CDR2 SQIVND (reference sequence). V was pared by 5 bases and J by 5 bases, with 8 bases of the junction left unmatched. CDR3 loop: CASSLDDRGNEQYV. The CDR3 DNA sequence: TGTGCCAGTAGTTTGGATGACAGGGGTAACGAGCAGTACGTC.